Below, one T cell receptor beta chain is given with its context. Its cognate antigen is unknown. TCRdb keeps only in-frame clones here, not all; method: immunoSEQ multiplex PCR. This table holds 30,000 to 45,000 clones, under 70% found once. CD4+ T cells specific for antigen were expanded with viral peptide pools by the ViraFEST assay before sequencing. Isolation of CD4+ T cells took place after about ten days of culture. The healthy vaccine recipients, who had no prior SARS-CoV-2 infection, showed negative nucleocapsid antibodies. Cultures used fewer than 2.5 million PBMC per well, around 9 IU/ml IL-2 and 10 ug/ml peptides. Both day 3 and day 7 saw half the medium replaced with IL-2 medium. The data were taken from a study of vaccination effects on CD4 cells after COVID-19. Whole-study context: All study participants received two doses of BNT162b2 or mRNA-1273 vaccine.

The CDR3 sequence is 16 residues long. CDR1 SGHDT and CDR2 YYEEEE come from the germline V gene. V was clipped by 4 bases and J by 0 bases, with 11 bases between them. The material sequenced was CD4+ T cells from PBMCs cultured with SARS-CoV-2 spike peptides, taken before COVID-19 vaccination. This chain connects TRBV5-6 to TRBJ2-6, with a possible D match to TRBD1 (6 bases). This clonotype was obtained from a human donor who received a COVID-19 vaccine. CDR3 sequence: CASSGTGISGANVLTF. DNA of the CDR3: TGTGCCAGCAGCGGCACAGGGATCTCTGGGGCCAACGTCCTGACTTTC.